This entry describes one T cell receptor (beta chain). These data are taken from a study of somatic mutations in cytotoxic T cells in rheumatoid arthritis. Study information: At nearly 100% purity, some V beta antibody-stained T-cell populations were flow-sorted, and these included V beta1+ cells that were sequenced for TCRB.

TCRdb keeps only in-frame clones here, not all; method: immunoSEQ multiplex PCR. The sample holds roughly 17,000 clones, less than 85% seen once. The CDR3 sequence is 15 residues long. The V gene lost 1 base and the J gene lost 0 bases, with 10 bases spanning the gap. The germline gives CDR1 SGHKS, CDR2 YYEKEE (reference sequence). The clonotype comes from a woman aged 35 to 49 with rheumatoid arthritis. Sequenced input: CD8+ T cells sorted from blood. The chain has TRBV5-5 and TRBJ1-1; D call uncertain. CDR3 in amino acids: CASSLTVILNTEAFF. In DNA form, the CDR3 reads TGTGCCAGCAGCTTGACAGTAATTCTGAACACTGAAGCTTTCTTT.